This TCR beta chain was profiled in a study of T-cell memory formation after mild COVID-19. Study-wide points: Clones shrinking from day 15 to 85 showed even CD4/CD8 mixes; later expanders tilted CD4+. Second-wave clones with a day 37 peak had unconfirmed SARS-CoV-2 specificity.

CDR1 MNHEY and CDR2 SVGEGT come from the germline V gene. V lost 6 bases, J lost 2 bases, and 11 bases lay in between. The CDR3 covers 14 residues. Regarding this clonotype: Its antigen is undetermined.

TCRdb used MiXCR to reprocess the 5' RACE reads, holding one entry per CDR3 protein. The sample yields hundreds of thousands of distinct CDR3 sequences, around 20% seen once. The rearrangement links TRBV6-2 or TRBV6-3 to TRBJ1-5; D call uncertain. The sequence derives from a young man who had mild COVID-19 (a few samples of this study predate the infection). Cell type and time point are not known. Material: PBMCs or a T cell subset sorted from them (not recorded which). The CDR3 nucleotides are TGTGCCAGCAGGCCGGGGTCGGGCAATCAGCCCCAGCATTTT. The encoded protein is CASRPGSGNQPQHF.